This T cell receptor beta chain was observed in a study of human T cells and chemical hapten exposure. Whole-study findings and limits: Since the donors had alopecia, their immune response may not be the same as that of healthy people.

Note on this clonotype: Its specificity is unknown. In this CDR3 the conserved last residue, phenylalanine or tryptophan, is missing, so a read error is likely.

This CDR3 is 12 amino acids long. V gave up 7 bases and J gave up 6 bases, with 14 bases separating them. From germline, CDR1 is SQVTM and CDR2 ANQGSEA. Time point in this sample: patch test 2, 6 weeks after DPC sensitization. As for treatment: therapeutic diphenylcyclopropenone sensitization with weekly scalp DPC. TCRdb recomputed calls from the RACE reads with MiXCR, one row per CDR3 protein. In the table there are roughly 96,000 distinct CDR3 sequences, about 9.3% of which are singletons. This sequence originates from a woman aged 40 to 49 with alopecia areata. Some clones in this sample may be carry-over from other donors' samples. The source material was whole blood, sampled in connection with sensitization to the hapten diphenylcyclopropenone (DPC). The genes are TRBV29-1 and TRBJ2-3; TRBD1 is a possible D gene (6 bases). CDR3 region: CSALWTADTQYL. CDR3 nucleotide sequence: TGCAGCGCCCTCTGGACAGCTGATACGCAGTATTTG.